This TCR beta chain was recorded in a study of cytomegalovirus exposure and HLA in healthy donors. Overall study: The same platform as the 650 to 700 first-cohort repertoires was used for the 120 or so validation repertoires, a later analysis reported.

The CDR3 runs 13 residues. The germline V and J ends were trimmed by 7 bases and 4 bases, with 11 bases remaining between them. Germline CDR1 is MNHNS and CDR2 is SASEGT. A single count supports this clone. Its specificity is not known. Repertoires were generated with immunoSEQ multiplex PCR, while TCRdb's copy carries only in-frame clones and drops some. The data show about 53,000 clones, approximately 90% seen once. Study outcomes and limitations: Some public TCRs appeared in many individuals, while most sequences were rare. Cytomegalovirus association was listed for 164 TCR beta chains. Reportedly, cytomegalovirus status was diagnosed with high sensitivity and specificity.

Material: PBMCs. This receptor was obtained from a man aged 18 to 29 in good health and CMV-seronegative. This chain links TRBV6-1 with TRBJ2-1, with D unclear. CDR3 amino acids: CASNPTPYNEQFF. The CDR3 region has the DNA TGTGCCAGCAACCCTACTCCATACAATGAGCAGTTCTTC.